These 20 T cell receptor beta chains originate from one sample sequenced in a study of T cell responses to AZD1222 COVID-19 vaccine. Libraries were prepared by immunoSEQ multiplex PCR; TCRdb keeps only in-frame clonotypes and omits some of them. The table shows tens of thousands of clones, with 70% to 90% occurring only once. The sample consisted of peripheral blood, taken on day 0 of AZD1222 vaccination. The receptors were sampled from an adult in good health.

The chain uses TRBV20-1 and TRBJ1-5; a possible D gene is TRBD1 (6 bases). The CDR3 is 11 amino acids. The germline gives CDR1 DFQATT, CDR2 SNEGSKA (reference sequence). With 5 bases removed from V and 11 bases from J, the gap between germline ends came to 13 bases. CDR3 DNA: TGCAGTGCTGAGGGGGGGCGAGCCCAGCATTTT. It yields the protein CSAEGGRAQHF.

The chain joins TRBV19 to TRBJ1-1; D not resolved. The length of the CDR3 is 15 residues. The germline V gene encodes CDR1 LNHDA and CDR2 SQIVND (reference sequence). Trimming shortened V by 6 bases and J by 4 bases, and 18 bases separated the two germline ends. The CDR3 region is CASSPLYNSGTEAFF. CDR3 DNA: TGTGCCAGTAGCCCCCTATACAACAGTGGCACTGAAGCTTTCTTT.

The genes are TRBV27 and TRBJ1-1; D perhaps matches TRBD1 (6 bases). Per germline, CDR1 MNHEY and CDR2 SMNVEV (reference sequence). The CDR3 contains 14 residues. The V gene lost 5 bases and the J gene lost 3 bases, with 13 bases spanning the gap. CDR3 coding DNA: TGTGCCAGCAGTCTGGACAGCCCTTACACTGAAGCTTTCTTT. Translation: CASSLDSPYTEAFF.

The chain combines TRBV14 with TRBJ1-6; D is unclear. CDR3 size: 14 residues. V dropped 0 bases and J dropped 12 bases, with 12 bases sitting between them. Germline-derived CDR1 and CDR2 are SGHDN and FVKESK. CDR3 bases: TGTGCCAGCAGCCAAGATCTGGGCTTTGGACCCCTCCACTTT. Protein sequence: CASSQDLGFGPLHF. The variable domain in full, with the rest retrieved from reference TRBV14 and TRBJ1-6, is EAGVTQFPSHSVIEKGQTVTLRCDPISGHDNLYWYRRVMGKEIKFLLHFVKESKQDESGMPNNRFLAERTGGTYSTLKVQPAELEDSGVYFCASSQDLGFGPLHFGNGTRLTVT.

The chain recombines TRBV5-1 with TRBJ1-1, with D tentatively TRBD1 (6 bases). Trimming shortened V by 3 bases and J by 4 bases, and 7 bases separated the two germline ends. The germline gives CDR1 SGHRS, CDR2 YFSETQ. The CDR3 spans 12 residues. The CDR3 spells CASSWDITEAFF. For the CDR3, the DNA is TGCGCCAGCAGCTGGGACATCACTGAAGCTTTCTTT.

The chain combines TRBV24-1 with TRBJ1-5; the D gene is possibly TRBD1 (5 bases). Germline V CDR1 and CDR2: KGHDR, SFDVKD. Trimming cost V 0 bases and J 5 bases, with 13 bases left between them. This CDR3 is 16 amino acids long. Written as DNA, the CDR3 is TGTGCCACCAGTGATTTGCGGGCAGGGCCCCATCAGCCCCAGCATTTT. It translates to CATSDLRAGPHQPQHF.

This clone has only a few counts. The rearrangement uses TRBV7-2 and TRBJ1-6, with 7 bases matching TRBD1. Trimming cost V 6 bases and J 0 bases; bases outside gene matches: 5. This CDR3 has 16 residues. Germline V CDR1 and CDR2: SGHTA, FQGNSA. The CDR3 DNA sequence: TGTGCCAGCAGTTACAGGGGTGGCTCCTATAATTCACCCCTCCACTTT. Protein product: CASSYRGGSYNSPLHF. The variable domain in full, completed from reference TRBV7-2 and TRBJ1-6, reads GAGVSQSPSNKVTEKGKDVELRCDPISGHTALYWYRQSLGQGLEFLIYFQGNSAPDKSGLPSDRFSAERTGGSVSTLTIQRTQQEDSAVYLCASSYRGGSYNSPLHFGNGTRLTVT.

The rearrangement links TRBV9 to TRBJ2-5, with a weak D call TRBD1 (6 bases). The V and J ends lost 1 base and 0 bases respectively, with 16 bases between them. Germline V lookup: CDR1 SGDLS, CDR2 YYNGEE. The CDR3 covers 17 residues. The CDR3 sequence: CASSVTGTRGDQETQYF. The CDR3 region has the DNA TGTGCCAGCAGCGTAACGGGGACCAGGGGAGACCAAGAGACCCAGTACTTC.

The rearrangement joins TRBV5-1 to TRBJ1-1, with D perhaps TRBD1 (5 bases). Germline loops: CDR1 SGHRS, CDR2 YFSETQ. Between the trimmed V and J ends, which lost 0 bases and 3 bases, there was a span of 6 bases. The CDR3 spans 13 residues. The DNA for the CDR3 is TGCGCCAGCAGCTTGGCAGGGTACACTGAAGCTTTCTTT. Its protein is CASSLAGYTEAFF.

This chain connects TRBV29-1 to TRBJ2-1; TRBD2 aligns across 15 bases. Germline assignment: CDR1 SQVTM and CDR2 ANQGSEA. The CDR3 runs 18 residues. J lost 1 base, V lost 6 bases, and 10 bases had no gene match. The CDR3 here is CSVDRTSGGGLSYNEQFF. CDR3 DNA sequence: TGCAGCGTCGACCGGACTAGCGGGGGGGGCCTTTCCTACAATGAGCAGTTCTTC.

CDR3 DNA: TGTGCCAGCAACCGCCGGATGGGGGAACCCTACGAGCAGTACTTC. It codes for CASNRRMGEPYEQYF. The V gene is TRBV19, the J gene TRBJ2-7, with D possibly called TRBD1 or TRBD2 (5 bases each). This CDR3 contains 15 residues. Per the germline V gene, CDR1 is LNHDA and CDR2 is SQIVND (reference sequence). Trimming pared 9 bases from V and 2 bases from J, leaving 20 bases between.

The rearrangement uses TRBV25-1 and TRBJ1-5; the D gene is possibly TRBD1 (5 bases). Trimming took 0 bases from V and 4 from J, leaving 13 bases between them. Germline V gives CDR1 MGHDK, CDR2 SYGVNS. This CDR3 is 16 amino acids long. Here the CDR3 reads CASSEYSAGFNQPQHF. As DNA, the CDR3 is TGTGCCAGCAGTGAATATTCGGCAGGGTTTAATCAGCCCCAGCATTTT.

This clone occurred a few times. The chain carries TRBV7-3 and TRBJ1-1; a possible D gene is TRBD1 (5 bases). The CDR3 totals 14 residues. The V gene's germline CDR1 is SGHTA and CDR2 FQGTGA. V dropped 2 bases and J dropped 0 bases, with 7 bases sitting between them. CDR3 sequence reads: CASSLEGLNTEAFF. CDR3 nucleotides: TGTGCCAGCAGCTTAGAGGGACTGAACACTGAAGCTTTCTTT.

The chain is built from TRBV28 and TRBJ2-7; D is possibly TRBD1 or TRBD2 (5 bases each). This CDR3 region has 16 residues. With 6 bases removed from V and 1 base from J, the gap between germline ends came to 19 bases. Germline V gene lookup returns CDR1 MDHEN and CDR2 SYDVKM. The CDR3 loop is CASSPWRGTFSYEQYF. The DNA of the CDR3 is TGTGCCAGCAGCCCATGGCGAGGGACCTTTTCCTACGAGCAGTACTTC. Combining the CDR3 with reference TRBV28 and TRBJ2-7 gives the whole variable domain DVKVTQSSRYLVKRTGEKVFLECVQDMDHENMFWYRQDPGLGLRLIYFSYDVKMKEKGDIPEGYSVSREKKERFSLILESASTNQTSMYLCASSPWRGTFSYEQYFGPGTRLTVT.

The chain is built from TRBV5-1 and TRBJ1-6, with 7 bases lining up with TRBD1. CDR3 size: 16 residues. The germline V gene encodes CDR1 SGHRS and CDR2 YFSETQ. Unmatched junction bases numbered 9, after V lost 2 bases and J lost 7 bases. The CDR3 loop is CASSLRGPRGNSPLHF. CDR3 in DNA: TGCGCCAGCAGCTTAAGAGGTCCCAGGGGGAATTCACCCCTCCACTTT. Supplemented by reference TRBV5-1 and TRBJ1-6, the full variable domain reads KAGVTQTPRYLIKTRGQQVTLSCSPISGHRSVSWYQQTPGQGLQFLFEYFSETQRNKGNFPGRFSGRQFSNSRSEMNVSTLELGDSALYLCASSLRGPRGNSPLHFGNGTRLTVT.

V and J are TRBV5-4 and TRBJ2-1, with D unresolved. The CDR3 sequence is 15 residues long. Germline CDR1 is SGHNT and CDR2 is YYREEE (reference sequence). V was shortened by 5 bases and J by 6 bases, with 18 bases between the two germline ends. CDR3 sequence: CASSQRTGLSNEQFF. CDR3 nucleotide sequence: TGTGCCAGCAGTCAACGGACCGGATTAAGCAATGAGCAGTTCTTC.

This clone has just a few counts. This chain connects TRBV5-4 to TRBJ2-3; 7 bases agree with TRBD2. V lost 4 bases and J lost 3; bases outside the gene matches: 2. The CDR3 has 13 residues. The germline V gene has CDR1 SGHNT and CDR2 YYREEE (reference sequence). The CDR3 bases are TGTGCCAGCAGCCCCGGGGGGACAGATACGCAGTATTTT. As protein: CASSPGGTDTQYF.

The rearrangement uses TRBV3-1 (or the pseudogene TRBV3-2) and TRBJ2-1; D ambiguous. The ends were cut back, 5 bases at V and 5 bases at J, with 22 bases in the middle. CDR3 length: 17 amino acids. Germline V gives CDR1 LGHDT, CDR2 YNNKEL (reference sequence). The DNA for the CDR3 is TGTGCCAGCAGCATTACCGATCCCTTCCATTCCGACAATGAGCAGTTCTTC. Translation gives CASSITDPFHSDNEQFF.

CDR3 residues: CASSDSIFIFRWGDTEAFF. Here the CDR3 DNA reads TGTGCCAGCAGTGACTCGATATTTATATTTCGATGGGGGGACACTGAAGCTTTCTTT. This chain uses TRBV6-4 with TRBJ1-1, with D perhaps matching TRBD1 (5 bases). V was clipped by 0 bases and J by 3 bases, with 23 bases between them. CDR1 MRHNA and CDR2 SNTAGT come from the germline V gene. The CDR3 runs 19 residues.

The rearrangement uses TRBV14 and TRBJ1-6; D not resolved. The CDR3 is 16 amino acids. CDR1 and CDR2 (germline): SGHDN, FVKESK. V lost 0 bases to trimming and J lost 0 bases, with 6 bases between them. The CDR3 loop reads CASSQDLSSYNSPLHF. The CDR3 DNA sequence: TGTGCCAGCAGCCAAGATTTAAGCTCCTATAATTCACCCCTCCACTTT.